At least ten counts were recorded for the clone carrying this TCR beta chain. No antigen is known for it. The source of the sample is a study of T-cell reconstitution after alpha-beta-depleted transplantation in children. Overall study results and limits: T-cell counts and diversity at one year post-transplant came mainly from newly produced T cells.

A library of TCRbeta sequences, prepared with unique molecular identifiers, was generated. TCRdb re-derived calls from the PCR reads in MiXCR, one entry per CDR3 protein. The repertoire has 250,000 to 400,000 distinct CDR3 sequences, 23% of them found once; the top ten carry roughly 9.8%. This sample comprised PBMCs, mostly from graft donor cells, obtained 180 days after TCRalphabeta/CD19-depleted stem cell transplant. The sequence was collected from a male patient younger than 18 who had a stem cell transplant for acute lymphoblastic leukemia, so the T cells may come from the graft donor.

The DNA for the CDR3 is TGCGCCAGCAGCCCCCGGGAGGCTGTGAGCACTGAAGCTTTCTTT. Protein product: CASSPREAVSTEAFF. The chain combines TRBV5-1 with TRBJ1-1; the D is unclear. Germline CDR1 reads SGHRS; CDR2 reads YFSETQ. V gave up 4 bases and J gave up 4 bases, with 17 bases separating them. CDR3 length equals 15 residues.